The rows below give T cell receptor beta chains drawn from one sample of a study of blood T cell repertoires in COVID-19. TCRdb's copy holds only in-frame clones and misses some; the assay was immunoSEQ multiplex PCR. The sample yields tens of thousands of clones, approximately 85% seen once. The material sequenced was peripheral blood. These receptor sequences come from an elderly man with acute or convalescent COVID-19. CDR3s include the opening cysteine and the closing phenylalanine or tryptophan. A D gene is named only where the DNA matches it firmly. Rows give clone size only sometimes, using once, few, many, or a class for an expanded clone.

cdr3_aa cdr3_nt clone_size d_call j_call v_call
CASGAHSTDTQYF TGTGCCAGTGGGGCGCATAGCACAGATACGCAGTATTTT . . TRBJ2-3 TRBV12-3/TRBV12-4
CASSQSVPGQGDQPQHF TGTGCCAGCTCACAGTCAGTACCGGGACAGGGGGATCAGCCCCAGCATTTT . TRBD1 TRBJ1-5 TRBV18
CASSLRLGDTGELFF TGTGCCAGCAGCTTACGACTAGGTGACACCGGGGAGCTGTTTTTT . . TRBJ2-2 TRBV7-2
CASSPTGREGYTF TGTGCCAGCTCACCGACAGGGAGAGAGGGCTACACCTTC . TRBD1 TRBJ1-2 TRBV18
CASSGGQNTEAFF TGCGCCAGCAGCGGGGGACAGAACACTGAAGCTTTCTTT once . TRBJ1-1 TRBV5-1
CATSGKARQENTGELFF TGTGCCACCAGTGGGAAGGCGAGACAGGAGAACACCGGGGAGCTGTTTTTT . . TRBJ2-2 TRBV24-1
CASSQRGRTTSYEQYF TGTGCCAGCAGCCAACGGGGTAGAACCACCTCCTACGAGCAGTACTTC . . TRBJ2-7 TRBV4-2
CASSIFRASNQPQHF TGTGCCAGTAGTATATTCAGGGCGAGCAATCAGCCCCAGCATTTT . . TRBJ1-5 TRBV19
CASSYTGLANPYSTDTQYF TGCGCCAGCAGCTATACGGGACTAGCAAACCCCTATAGCACAGATACGCAGTATTTT . TRBD2 TRBJ2-3 TRBV5-1
CASSLGQINQPQHF TGTGCCAGCAGTTTGGGACAGATCAATCAGCCCCAGCATTTT . TRBD1 TRBJ1-5 TRBV28
CASSVSRGPSYEQYF TGTGCCAGCAGCGTTTCCAGGGGGCCAAGCTACGAGCAGTACTTC once TRBD1 TRBJ2-7 TRBV9
CASSFGYHIRVGTSVDNEQFF TGTGCCAGCAGTTTTGGGTATCATATCAGGGTCGGTACATCGGTAGACAATGAGCAGTTCTTC . . TRBJ2-1 TRBV28
CASSSYSNQPQHF TGCGCCAGCAGCTCATACAGTAATCAGCCCCAGCATTTT . . TRBJ1-5 TRBV4-1
CASSMGLAGTNEQFF TGTGCCAGTAGTATGGGACTAGCGGGGACAAATGAGCAGTTCTTC . TRBD2 TRBJ2-1 TRBV19
CASSSRDGSSYNSPLHF TGTGCCAGCAGTTCGCGGGACGGGAGCTCCTATAATTCACCCCTCCACTTT many . TRBJ1-6 TRBV6-2/TRBV6-3
CASSLARIAGFQSTYNEQFF TGTGCCAGCAGCTTAGCGCGCATAGCGGGGTTCCAATCTACCTACAATGAGCAGTTCTTC once TRBD2 TRBJ2-1 TRBV7-2
CASSLGGGGFTDTQYF TGCGCCAGCAGCTTGGGTGGCGGGGGTTTCACAGATACGCAGTATTTT . TRBD2 TRBJ2-3 TRBV5-1
CASTRGGEQYF TGTGCCAGCACCCGGGGTGGGGAGCAGTACTTC . . TRBJ2-7 TRBV28
CASIQRETSGRACEQYF TGTGCCAGCATCCAAAGGGAGACTAGCGGGAGGGCCTGCGAGCAGTACTTC . TRBD2 TRBJ2-7 TRBV3-1/TRBV3-2
CASSLDRGFEQYF TGTGCCAGCAGTTTGGACAGGGGATTCGAGCAGTACTTC . TRBD1 TRBJ2-7 TRBV6-5
CASSSGGQGEAFF TGCGCCAGCAGCTCCGGGGGGCAGGGTGAAGCTTTCTTT once . TRBJ1-1 TRBV5-1
CASSPGTTPGELFF TGCGCCAGCAGCCCTGGGACTACCCCAGGGGAGCTGTTTTTT . TRBD2 TRBJ2-2 TRBV5-1
CASQWGTGAEKSYEQYF TGCGCCAGTCAGTGGGGGACAGGGGCCGAGAAGTCCTACGAGCAGTACTTC . TRBD1 TRBJ2-7 TRBV5-1
CASNPTRYYNEQFF TGTGCCAGCAACCCGACACGCTACTACAATGAGCAGTTCTTC . . TRBJ2-1 TRBV14
CASTKRAGETQYF TGTGCCAGCACCAAGAGGGCCGGGGAGACCCAGTACTTC . . TRBJ2-5 TRBV6-5
CASTPSSKGSDTQYF TGTGCCAGCACACCTTCTAGTAAAGGATCAGATACGCAGTATTTT . . TRBJ2-3 TRBV7-2
CASSFFPSAGGLNEQYF TGTGCCAGCAGTTTTTTCCCATCGGCGGGAGGTTTAAACGAGCAGTACTTC . TRBD2 TRBJ2-7 TRBV6-2/TRBV6-3
CASSLEGAPQWPQHF TGCGCCAGCAGCTTGGAAGGGGCCCCCCAGTGGCCCCAGCATTTT . . TRBJ1-5 TRBV5-1
CASSLGLAGPTDTQYF TGTGCCAGCAGCTTAGGGCTAGCGGGGCCCACAGATACGCAGTATTTT . TRBD2 TRBJ2-3 TRBV7-9
CASSPRGQGYTEAFF TGTGCCAGCAGCCCTCGGGGACAGGGATACACTGAAGCTTTCTTT . TRBD1 TRBJ1-1 TRBV11-1
CASSSPQGDEKLFF TGTGCCAGCAGTTCCCCCCAGGGGGATGAAAAACTGTTTTTT . TRBD1 TRBJ1-4 TRBV28
CASSQVYGQKNTGELFF TGCGCCAGCAGCCAAGTGTACGGACAGAAGAACACCGGGGAGCTGTTTTTT . . TRBJ2-2 TRBV4-3
CASSRGINTEAFF TGCGCCAGCAGCCGGGGGATTAACACTGAAGCTTTCTTT . . TRBJ1-1 TRBV5-1
CASSSVRGSGYAEAFF TGTGCCAGTAGTTCGGTTCGCGGGTCCGGGTACGCGGAAGCTTTCTTT few . TRBJ1-1 TRBV19
CASSTSRDRGQDTQYF TGTGCCAGCAGCACCAGTCGGGACAGGGGACAAGATACGCAGTATTTT few TRBD1 TRBJ2-3 TRBV7-2
CATQSGAGVGVGELFF TGTGCCACCCAATCTGGGGCAGGGGTCGGTGTCGGGGAGCTGTTTTTT . . TRBJ2-2 TRBV19
CASSLETRYNEQFF TGCGCCAGCAGCTTGGAGACTAGATACAATGAGCAGTTCTTC . . TRBJ2-1 TRBV5-1
CASSLVAGRGRDTQYF TGTGCCAGCAGCTTAGTCGCGGGAAGGGGTAGAGATACGCAGTATTTT . . TRBJ2-3 TRBV7-2
CASTPGQGSNEQFF TGTGCCAGCACCCCGGGACAGGGGTCCAATGAGCAGTTCTTC . TRBD1 TRBJ2-1 TRBV3-1/TRBV3-2
CASSQDPPTGGDEKLFF TGTGCCAGCAGCCAAGATCCCCCGACAGGGGGCGATGAAAAACTGTTTTTT . TRBD1 TRBJ1-4 TRBV3-1/TRBV3-2
CASGLMTGHSNQPQHF TGTGCTAGTGGTTTGATGACAGGACATAGCAATCAGCCCCAGCATTTT . . TRBJ1-5 TRBV12-5
CASSFGQGLGYTF TGTGCCAGCAGTTTCGGCCAGGGTCTTGGCTACACCTTC medium-sized . TRBJ1-2 TRBV27